This T cell receptor (beta chain) originates from a study of cytomegalovirus exposure and HLA in healthy donors. With respect to this clone: Antigen specificity is unknown.

Study findings and constraints: TCR beta V- and J-gene trimming was later associated with a missense DCLRE1C variant. Researchers reported from a later analysis that most CMV-associated TCR beta chains appeared HLA-restricted. In a later analysis, an Asian-associated ancestry cluster reportedly showed fewer N-insertions than the approximately 700-donor mean. Among the CMV-associated chains, a few were confirmed in vitro as specific for CMV antigens.

The PCR used 60 Vbeta and 13 Jbeta primers. The data were produced by immunoSEQ multiplex PCR, yet TCRdb's version contains in-frame clones alone and is incomplete. The sample has some 130,000 clones; approximately 80% are singletons. CDR3 size: 13 residues. Germline lookup yields CDR1 GTSNPN and CDR2 SVGIG (reference sequence). Trimming took 1 base from V and 5 from J; bases not matched to a gene: 3. What was sequenced was PBMCs. This receptor was taken from a man under 40 in good health and CMV-seronegative. This chain connects TRBV30 to TRBJ2-5; 8 bases map to TRBD2. As DNA, the CDR3 is TGTGCCTGGAGTGGGCCGGGAGGGGAGACCCAGTACTTC. This codes for CAWSGPGGETQYF.